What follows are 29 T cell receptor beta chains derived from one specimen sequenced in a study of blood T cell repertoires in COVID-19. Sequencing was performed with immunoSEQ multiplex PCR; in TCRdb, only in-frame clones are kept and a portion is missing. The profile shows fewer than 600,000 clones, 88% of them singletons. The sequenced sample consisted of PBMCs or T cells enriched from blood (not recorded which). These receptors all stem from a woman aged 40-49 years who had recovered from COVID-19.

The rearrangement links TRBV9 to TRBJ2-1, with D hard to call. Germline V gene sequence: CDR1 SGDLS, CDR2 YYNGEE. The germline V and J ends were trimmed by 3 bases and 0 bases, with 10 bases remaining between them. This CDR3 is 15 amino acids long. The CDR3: CASSADLGSYNEQFF. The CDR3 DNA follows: TGTGCCAGCAGCGCTGACTTGGGCTCCTACAATGAGCAGTTCTTC. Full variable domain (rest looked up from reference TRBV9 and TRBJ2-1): DSGVTQTPKHLITATGQRVTLRCSPRSGDLSVYWYQQSLDQGLQFLIQYYNGEERAKGNILERFSAQQFPDLHSELNLSSLELGDSALYFCASSADLGSYNEQFFGPGTRLTVL.

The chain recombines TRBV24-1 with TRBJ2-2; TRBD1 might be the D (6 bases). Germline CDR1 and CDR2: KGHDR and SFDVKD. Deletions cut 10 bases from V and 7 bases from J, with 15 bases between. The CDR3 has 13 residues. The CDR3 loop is CATVGRGHGELFF. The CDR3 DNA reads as TGTGCCACTGTGGGTCGGGGACACGGGGAGCTGTTTTTT.

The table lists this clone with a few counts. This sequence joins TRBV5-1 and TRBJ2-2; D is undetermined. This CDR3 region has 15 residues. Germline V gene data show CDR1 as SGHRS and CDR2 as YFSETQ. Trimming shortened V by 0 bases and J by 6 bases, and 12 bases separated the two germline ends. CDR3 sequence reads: CASSLAASRSGELFF. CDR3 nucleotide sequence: TGCGCCAGCAGCTTGGCCGCGTCGAGGTCCGGGGAGCTGTTTTTT.

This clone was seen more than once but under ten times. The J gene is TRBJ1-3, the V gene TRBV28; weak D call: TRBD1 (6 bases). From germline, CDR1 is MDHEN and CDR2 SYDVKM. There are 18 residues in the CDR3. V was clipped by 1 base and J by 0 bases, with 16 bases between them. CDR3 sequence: CASSLFTLMDSSGNTIYF. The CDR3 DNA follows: TGTGCCAGCAGTTTATTTACCCTTATGGACAGCTCTGGAAACACCATATATTTT.

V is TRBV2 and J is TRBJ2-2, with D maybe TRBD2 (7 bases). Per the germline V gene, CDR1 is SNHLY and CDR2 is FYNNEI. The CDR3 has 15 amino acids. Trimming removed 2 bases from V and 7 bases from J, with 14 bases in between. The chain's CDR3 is CASSEPGGANGELFF. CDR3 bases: TGTGCCAGCAGTGAACCGGGGGGCGCAAACGGGGAGCTGTTTTTT.

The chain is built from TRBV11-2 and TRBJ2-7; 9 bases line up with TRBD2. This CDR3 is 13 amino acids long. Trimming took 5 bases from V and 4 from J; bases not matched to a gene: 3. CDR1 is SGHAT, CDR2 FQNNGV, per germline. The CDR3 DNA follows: TGTGCCAGCAGCGGGGGACTAGCTTACGAGCAGTACTTC. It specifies CASSGGLAYEQYF. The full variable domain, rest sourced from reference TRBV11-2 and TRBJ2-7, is EAGVAQSPRYKIIEKRQSVAFWCNPISGHATLYWYQQILGQGPKLLIQFQNNGVVDDSQLPKDRFSAERLKGVDSTLKIQPAKLEDSAVYLCASSGGLAYEQYFGPGTRLTVT.

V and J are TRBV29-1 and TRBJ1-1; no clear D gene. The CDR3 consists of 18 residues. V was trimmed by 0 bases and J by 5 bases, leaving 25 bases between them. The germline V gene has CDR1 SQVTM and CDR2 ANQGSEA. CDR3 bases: TGCAGCGTTGAAGAGATACCGTCTAGATGGGGAACTAGAACTGAAGCTTTCTTT. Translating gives CSVEEIPSRWGTRTEAFF.

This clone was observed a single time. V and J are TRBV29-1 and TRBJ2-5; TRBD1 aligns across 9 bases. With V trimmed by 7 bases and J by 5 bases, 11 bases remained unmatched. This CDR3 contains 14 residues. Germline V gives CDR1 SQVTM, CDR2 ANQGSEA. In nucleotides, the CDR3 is TGCAGCGCGCGACCGGGACAGGGAGCGGAGACCCAGTACTTC. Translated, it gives CSARPGQGAETQYF.

The CDR3 protein is CASSVRQGTAEAFF. As DNA, the CDR3 is TGTGCCAGCAGCGTCCGACAGGGAACGGCTGAAGCTTTCTTT. The J gene is TRBJ1-1, the V gene TRBV7-2; TRBD1 aligns across 7 bases. This CDR3 spans 14 amino acids. Germline values: CDR1 SGHTA, CDR2 FQGNSA. J was trimmed by 6 bases and V by 5 bases; bases with no gene match: 9. Looking up the rest from reference TRBV7-2 and TRBJ1-1 gives the full variable domain: GAGVSQSPSNKVTEKGKDVELRCDPISGHTALYWYRQSLGQGLEFLIYFQGNSAPDKSGLPSDRFSAERTGGSVSTLTIQRTQQEDSAVYLCASSVRQGTAEAFFGQGTRLTVV.

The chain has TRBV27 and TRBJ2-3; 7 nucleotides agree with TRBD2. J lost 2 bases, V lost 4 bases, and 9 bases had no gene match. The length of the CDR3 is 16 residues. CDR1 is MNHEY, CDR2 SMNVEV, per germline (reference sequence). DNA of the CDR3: TGTGCCAGCAGTTCGATCCCCGGGAGGACCACAGATACGCAGTATTTT. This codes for CASSSIPGRTTDTQYF.

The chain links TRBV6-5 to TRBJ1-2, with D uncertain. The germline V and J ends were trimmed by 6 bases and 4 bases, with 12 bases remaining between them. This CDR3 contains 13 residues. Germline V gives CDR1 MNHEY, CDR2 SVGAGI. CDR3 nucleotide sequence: TGTGCCAGCAGGATCGGAACGGGCTATGGCTACACCTTC. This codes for CASRIGTGYGYTF.

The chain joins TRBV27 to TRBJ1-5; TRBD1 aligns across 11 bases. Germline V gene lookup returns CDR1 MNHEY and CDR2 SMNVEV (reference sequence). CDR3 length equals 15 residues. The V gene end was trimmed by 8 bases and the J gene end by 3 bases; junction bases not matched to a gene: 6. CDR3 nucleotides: TGTGCCAGCCGATGGACAGGGGGCTACAATCAGCCCCAGCATTTT. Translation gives CASRWTGGYNQPQHF.

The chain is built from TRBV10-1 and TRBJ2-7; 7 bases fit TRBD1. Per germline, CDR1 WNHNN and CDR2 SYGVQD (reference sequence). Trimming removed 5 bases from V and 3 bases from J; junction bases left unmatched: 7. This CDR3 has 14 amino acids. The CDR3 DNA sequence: TGCGCCAGCAGTACCAATTGGGACAGCTACGAGCAGTACTTC. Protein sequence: CASSTNWDSYEQYF.

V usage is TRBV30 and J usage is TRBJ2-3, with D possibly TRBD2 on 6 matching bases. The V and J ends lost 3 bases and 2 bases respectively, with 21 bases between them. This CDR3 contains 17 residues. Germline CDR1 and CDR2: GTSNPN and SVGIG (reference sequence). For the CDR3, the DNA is TGTGCCTGGAGACGACCGGGACTCGAAAAAATCACAGATACGCAGTATTTT. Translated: CAWRRPGLEKITDTQYF.

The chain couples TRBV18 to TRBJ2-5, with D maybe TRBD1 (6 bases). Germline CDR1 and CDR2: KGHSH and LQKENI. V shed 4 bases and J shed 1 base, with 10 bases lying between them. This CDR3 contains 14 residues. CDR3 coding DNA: TGTGCCAGCTCACTTACGACAGGCCAAGAGACCCAGTACTTC. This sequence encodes CASSLTTGQETQYF.

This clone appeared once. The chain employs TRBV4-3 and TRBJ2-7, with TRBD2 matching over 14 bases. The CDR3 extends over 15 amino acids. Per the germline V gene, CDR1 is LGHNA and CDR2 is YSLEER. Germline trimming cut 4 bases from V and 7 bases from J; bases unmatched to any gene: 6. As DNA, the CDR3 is TGCGCCAGCAGCCCGGGACTAGCGGGAGTATGGGAGCAGTACTTC. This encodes CASSPGLAGVWEQYF.

The CDR3 loop reads CSVARTGLNTEAFF. Written as DNA, the CDR3 is TGCAGCGTTGCAAGGACAGGGCTGAACACTGAAGCTTTCTTT. This rearrangement joins TRBV29-1 to TRBJ1-1; 8 bases match TRBD1. CDR3 length: 14 residues. CDR1 SQVTM and CDR2 ANQGSEA come from the germline V gene. Unmatched junction bases numbered 4, after V lost 4 bases and J lost 0 bases.

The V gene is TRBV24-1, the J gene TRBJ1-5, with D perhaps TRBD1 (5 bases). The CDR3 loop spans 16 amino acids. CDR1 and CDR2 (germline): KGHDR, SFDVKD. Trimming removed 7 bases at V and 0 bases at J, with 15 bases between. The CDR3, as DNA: TGTGCCACCAGCCTGCACCCTACAGGTAGCAATCAGCCCCAGCATTTT. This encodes CATSLHPTGSNQPQHF.

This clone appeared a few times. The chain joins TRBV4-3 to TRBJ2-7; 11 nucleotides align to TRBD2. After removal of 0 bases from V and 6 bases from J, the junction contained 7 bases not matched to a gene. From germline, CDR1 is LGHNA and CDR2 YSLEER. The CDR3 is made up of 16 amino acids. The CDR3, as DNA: TGCGCCAGCAGCCAAGACAATAGCGGGAGGGCCGGCGAGCAGTACTTC. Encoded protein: CASSQDNSGRAGEQYF.

DNA of the CDR3: TGTGCCTGGAGTGTACGGAACAGACAGAACACTGAAGCTTTCTTT. It specifies CAWSVRNRQNTEAFF. The rearrangement joins TRBV30 to TRBJ1-1, with no clear D. The CDR3 has 15 residues. Germline values: CDR1 GTSNPN, CDR2 SVGIG (reference sequence). V was trimmed by 0 bases and J by 1 base, leaving 12 bases between them.

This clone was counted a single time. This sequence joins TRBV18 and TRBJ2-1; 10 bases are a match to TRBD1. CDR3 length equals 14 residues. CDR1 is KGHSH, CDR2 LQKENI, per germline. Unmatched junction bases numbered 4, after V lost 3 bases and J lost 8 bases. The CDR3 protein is CASSPPDRGHEQFF. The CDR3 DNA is TGTGCCAGCTCACCTCCCGACAGGGGGCATGAGCAGTTCTTC.

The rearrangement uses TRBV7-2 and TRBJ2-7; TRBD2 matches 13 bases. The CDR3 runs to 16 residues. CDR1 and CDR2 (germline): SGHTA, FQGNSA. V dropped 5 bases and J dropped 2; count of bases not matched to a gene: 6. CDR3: CASSPRLAGGTYEQYF. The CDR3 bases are TGTGCCAGCAGCCCACGACTAGCGGGAGGAACCTACGAGCAGTACTTC.

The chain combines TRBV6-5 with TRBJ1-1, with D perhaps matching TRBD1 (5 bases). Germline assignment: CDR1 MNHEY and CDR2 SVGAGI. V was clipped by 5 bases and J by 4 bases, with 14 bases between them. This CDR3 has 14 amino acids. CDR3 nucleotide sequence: TGTGCCAGCAGTAAACTCTCGACAGCCACTGAAGCTTTCTTT. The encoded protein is CASSKLSTATEAFF.

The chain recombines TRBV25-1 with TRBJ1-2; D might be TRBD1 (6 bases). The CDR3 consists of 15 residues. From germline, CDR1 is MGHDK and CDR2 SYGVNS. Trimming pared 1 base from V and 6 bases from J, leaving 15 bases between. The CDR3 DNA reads TGTGCCAGCAGTGAATCCGGGACACTTCTTCATGGCTACACCTTC. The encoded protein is CASSESGTLLHGYTF.

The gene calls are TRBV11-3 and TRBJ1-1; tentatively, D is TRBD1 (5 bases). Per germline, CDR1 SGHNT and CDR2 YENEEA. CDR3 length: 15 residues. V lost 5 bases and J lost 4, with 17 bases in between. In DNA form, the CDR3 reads TGTGCCAGCAGCCTAGGCGGGGCTGCGACCACTGAAGCTTTCTTT. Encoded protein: CASSLGGAATTEAFF. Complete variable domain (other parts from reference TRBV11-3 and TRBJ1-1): EAGVVQSPRYKIIEKKQPVAFWCNPISGHNTLYWYLQNLGQGPELLIRYENEEAVDDSQLPKDRFSAERLKGVDSTLKIQPAELGDSAVYLCASSLGGAATTEAFFGQGTRLTVV.

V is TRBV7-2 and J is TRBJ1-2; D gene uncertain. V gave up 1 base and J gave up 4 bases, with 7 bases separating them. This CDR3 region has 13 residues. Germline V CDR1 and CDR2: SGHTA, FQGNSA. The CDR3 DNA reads TGTGCCAGCAGCTTAGGCAGCGTCTATGGCTACACCTTC. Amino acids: CASSLGSVYGYTF. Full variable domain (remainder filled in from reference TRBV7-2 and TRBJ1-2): GAGVSQSPSNKVTEKGKDVELRCDPISGHTALYWYRQSLGQGLEFLIYFQGNSAPDKSGLPSDRFSAERTGGSVSTLTIQRTQQEDSAVYLCASSLGSVYGYTFGSGTRLTVV.

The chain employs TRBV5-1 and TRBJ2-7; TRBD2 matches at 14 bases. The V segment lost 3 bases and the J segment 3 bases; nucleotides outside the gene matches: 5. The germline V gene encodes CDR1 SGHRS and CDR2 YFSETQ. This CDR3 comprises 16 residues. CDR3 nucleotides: TGCGCCAGCAGCTCCGGGACTAGCGGGAGCTTCTACGAGCAGTACTTC. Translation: CASSSGTSGSFYEQYF.

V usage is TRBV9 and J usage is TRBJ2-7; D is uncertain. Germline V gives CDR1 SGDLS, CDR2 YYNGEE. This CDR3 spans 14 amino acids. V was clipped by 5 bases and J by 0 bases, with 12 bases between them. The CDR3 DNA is TGTGCCAGCAGTCCTTTGTCCAGCTCCTACGAGCAGTACTTC. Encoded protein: CASSPLSSSYEQYF.

This chain's CDR3 is CASSPTGADGYTF. Here the CDR3 DNA reads TGTGCCAGCAGCCCAACAGGGGCTGATGGCTACACCTTC. This sequence joins TRBV13 and TRBJ1-2, with 7 bases identical to TRBD1. J lost 6 bases, V lost 5 bases, and 6 bases had no gene match. CDR1 is PRHDT, CDR2 FYEKMQ, per germline (reference sequence). The CDR3 loop spans 13 amino acids.